Below are 17 T cell receptor beta chains sequenced from a single sample in a study of OX40 agonist ivuxolimab in advanced cancers. TCRdb's copy holds only in-frame clones and misses some; the assay was immunoSEQ multiplex PCR. The sample holds roughly 110,000 clones, under 95% seen once. Specimen: CD4+ or CD8+ T cells sorted from blood, collected in a trial of the OX40 agonist ivuxolimab. The source is an adult with an advanced solid tumor such as melanoma, head and neck, liver or kidney cancer.

The CDR3 nucleotides read TGCGCCAGCAGCAGCCCCCCACGGGGGACGAACACTGAAGCTTTCTTT. This encodes CASSSPPRGTNTEAFF. The V call is TRBV5-1, the J call TRBJ1-1; maybe TRBD1 (5 bases). The CDR3 has 16 amino acids. Between the trimmed V and J ends, which lost 4 bases and 1 base, there was a span of 17 bases. Looked up from germline, CDR1 is SGHRS and CDR2 is YFSETQ.

The J gene is TRBJ1-1, the V gene TRBV4-3; TRBD1 aligns across 7 bases. V was clipped by 3 bases and J by 1 base; unmatched bases: 2. The germline CDR1 and CDR2 sequences are LGHNA and YSLEER. CDR3 length: 14 residues. CDR3 protein: CASSQWTGNTEAFF. CDR3 DNA: TGCGCCAGCAGCCAGTGGACAGGGAACACTGAAGCTTTCTTT.

This clone was seen once. The chain is built from TRBV5-4 and TRBJ1-2; unclear D gene. Per the germline V gene, CDR1 is SGHNT and CDR2 is YYREEE (reference sequence). V dropped 0 bases and J dropped 5 bases, with 11 bases sitting between them. The CDR3 contains 14 residues. The CDR3 bases are TGTGCCAGCAGCTTGGGAGGGAAACATTATGGCTACACCTTC. This gives the protein CASSLGGKHYGYTF.

V usage is TRBV7-3 and J usage is TRBJ1-5; 7 nucleotides line up with TRBD1. The CDR3 is 14 residues long. V shed 1 base and J 6 bases; nucleotides not matched to a gene: 3. Germline assignment: CDR1 SGHTA and CDR2 FQGTGA. CDR3 nucleotides: TGTGCCAGCAGCTTAAATCAGGGGGTTCAGCCCCAGCATTTT. Its protein product is CASSLNQGVQPQHF.

The J gene is TRBJ1-1, the V gene TRBV4-1; D perhaps matches TRBD1 (5 bases). This CDR3 comprises 14 residues. V dropped 2 bases and J dropped 10 bases, with 17 bases sitting between them. Germline V gives CDR1 MGHRA, CDR2 YSYEKL. The CDR3 DNA reads TGCGCCAGCAGCCAAATTGGGACCATTTCCGGAGCTTTCTTT. Its protein product is CASSQIGTISGAFF.

This chain uses TRBV6-1 with TRBJ2-7; 8 bases line up with TRBD1. Per germline, CDR1 MNHNS and CDR2 SASEGT. The CDR3 is made up of 15 amino acids. V was clipped by 5 bases and J by 7 bases; unmatched bases: 13. CDR3 region: CASSIDRGRQREQYF. The CDR3 bases are TGTGCCAGCAGTATCGACAGGGGACGCCAGAGGGAGCAGTACTTC.

This chain joins TRBV7-9 and TRBJ2-5; 8 bases line up with TRBD1. V shed 5 bases, J shed 4 bases, and the junction held 12 bases outside the gene matches. Germline V gene lookup returns CDR1 SEHNR and CDR2 FQNEAQ (reference sequence). The length of the CDR3 is 16 residues. This CDR3 is CASSPRRQGISETQYF. The CDR3 DNA reads TGTGCCAGCAGCCCCCGGAGACAGGGGATTTCAGAGACCCAGTACTTC. Complete variable domain (other parts from reference TRBV7-9 and TRBJ2-5): DTGVSQNPRHKITKRGQNVTFRCDPISEHNRLYWYRQTLGQGPEFLTYFQNEAQLEKSRLLSDRFSAERPKGSFSTLEIQRTEQGDSAMYLCASSPRRQGISETQYFGPGTRLLVL.

This sequence joins TRBV19 and TRBJ2-1, with 10 bases fitting TRBD1. Germline V CDR1 and CDR2: LNHDA, SQIVND (reference sequence). CDR3 length: 15 residues. V gave up 5 bases and J gave up 7 bases; unmatched junction bases: 8. As DNA, the CDR3 is TGTGCCAGTAGTGCTGGGACAGGGGTCATAAATGAGCAGTTCTTC. This translates into CASSAGTGVINEQFF. The full variable domain, its missing parts supplied by reference TRBV19 and TRBJ2-1, is DGGITQSPKYLFRKEGQNVTLSCEQNLNHDAMYWYRQDPGQGLRLIYYSQIVNDFQKGDIAEGYSVSREKKESFPLTVTSAQKNPTAFYLCASSAGTGVINEQFFGPGTRLTVL.

The V call is TRBV7-9, the J call TRBJ2-7, with 9 bases fitting TRBD1. The CDR3 has 12 residues. Losses at the gene ends were 5 bases for V and 6 bases for J; bases not matched to a gene: 2. Germline-derived CDR1 and CDR2 are SEHNR and FQNEAQ (reference sequence). The CDR3 coding sequence is TGTGCCAGCAGCGGGACAGGGTTCGAGCAGTACTTC. This translates into CASSGTGFEQYF. Complete variable domain (other parts from reference TRBV7-9 and TRBJ2-7): DTGVSQNPRHKITKRGQNVTFRCDPISEHNRLYWYRQTLGQGPEFLTYFQNEAQLEKSRLLSDRFSAERPKGSFSTLEIQRTEQGDSAMYLCASSGTGFEQYFGPGTRLTVT.

The V call is TRBV5-1, the J call TRBJ2-4; D might be TRBD2 (5 bases). CDR1 and CDR2 (germline): SGHRS, YFSETQ. V lost 0 bases to trimming and J lost 4 bases, with 14 bases between them. This CDR3 has 16 residues. In DNA, the CDR3 is TGCGCCAGCAGCTTGGAGGCCCGGGATGGTAAAAACATTCAGTACTTC. Translating it yields CASSLEARDGKNIQYF. The full variable domain, with the rest looked up from reference TRBV5-1 and TRBJ2-4, is KAGVTQTPRYLIKTRGQQVTLSCSPISGHRSVSWYQQTPGQGLQFLFEYFSETQRNKGNFPGRFSGRQFSNSRSEMNVSTLELGDSALYLCASSLEARDGKNIQYFGAGTRLSVL.

The rearrangement links TRBV10-3 to TRBJ2-2; TRBD2 aligns across 7 bases. The CDR3 is made up of 16 amino acids. The germline gives CDR1 ENHRY, CDR2 SYGVKD. V lost 7 bases, J lost 4 bases, and 12 bases stayed unmatched. The CDR3 is CAITERGGIGTGELFF. DNA for the CDR3: TGTGCCATCACCGAGCGGGGCGGGATAGGCACCGGGGAGCTGTTTTTT.

The rearrangement links TRBV28 to TRBJ1-1, with D hard to call. The germline V and J ends were trimmed by 0 bases and 0 bases, with 8 bases remaining between them. Germline V CDR1 and CDR2: MDHEN, SYDVKM. This CDR3 region has 15 residues. CDR3 in amino acids: CASSLWGQMNTEAFF. CDR3 coding DNA: TGTGCCAGCAGTTTATGGGGTCAGATGAACACTGAAGCTTTCTTT. Variable domain in full (rest from reference TRBV28 and TRBJ1-1): DVKVTQSSRYLVKRTGEKVFLECVQDMDHENMFWYRQDPGLGLRLIYFSYDVKMKEKGDIPEGYSVSREKKERFSLILESASTNQTSMYLCASSLWGQMNTEAFFGQGTRLTVV.

The V call is TRBV11-3, the J call TRBJ1-4; TRBD1 is a possible D gene (6 bases). The CDR3 totals 15 residues. Germline V gene sequence: CDR1 SGHNT, CDR2 YENEEA. The V end lost 5 bases, the J end lost 5 bases, and 15 bases lay between the germline ends. The CDR3 DNA is TGTGCCAGCAGCGCAGACAGGACCGCCAATGAAAAACTGTTTTTT. Its translation: CASSADRTANEKLFF.

The chain has TRBV2 and TRBJ1-1; D is perhaps TRBD1 (5 bases). The CDR3 runs to 16 residues. Trimming left V 7 bases short and J 5 bases short, with 23 bases between. Germline V gene data show CDR1 as SNHLY and CDR2 as FYNNEI. The CDR3 protein is CASKAFASGVGTEAFF. The CDR3 region has the DNA TGTGCCAGCAAAGCGTTTGCTTCGGGGGTAGGAACTGAAGCTTTCTTT.

The chain combines TRBV2 with TRBJ1-3; tentatively, D is TRBD1 (6 bases). Trimming took off 3 bases at V and 2 bases at J, with 11 bases between the two ends. The CDR3 length is 15 residues. Germline V lookup: CDR1 SNHLY, CDR2 FYNNEI. The CDR3 here is CASSEIGGTGNTIYF. The CDR3 DNA is TGTGCCAGCAGTGAGATAGGGGGAACTGGAAACACCATATATTTT. Full variable domain (rest looked up from reference TRBV2 and TRBJ1-3): EPEVTQTPSHQVTQMGQEVILRCVPISNHLYFYWYRQILGQKVEFLVSFYNNEISEKSEIFDDQFSVERPDGSNFTLKIRSTKLEDSAMYFCASSEIGGTGNTIYFGEGSWLTVV.

The chain has TRBV6-5 and TRBJ2-7; 9 bases fit TRBD1. The CDR3 consists of 16 residues. The germline V gene encodes CDR1 MNHEY and CDR2 SVGAGI. The V and J ends lost 0 bases and 2 bases, in that order; junction bases with no gene match: 5. This CDR3 is CASSYSGTGSAYEQYF. CDR3 coding DNA: TGTGCCAGCAGTTACTCGGGGACAGGGAGCGCCTACGAGCAGTACTTC.

The rearrangement links TRBV5-1 to TRBJ1-1, with D possibly being TRBD1 (5 bases). The CDR3 spans 15 residues. Trimming left V 2 bases short and J 2 bases short, with 13 bases between. Per the germline V gene, CDR1 is SGHRS and CDR2 is YFSETQ. The CDR3 here is CASSLFQGGNTEAFF. CDR3 bases: TGCGCCAGCAGCTTATTTCAGGGAGGTAACACTGAAGCTTTCTTT.